This TCR beta chain was found in a study of T cells in Graves' hyperthyroidism and ophthalmopathy. Study-level findings and limits: Researchers found most expanded thyroid clonotypes above 0.001 in blood as well. Classification by a 13 V-J model distinguished ophthalmopathy from stable hyperthyroidism.

Exclusion followed for patients with uncontrolled infection, other autoimmune disease, pregnancy or lactation. Diagnosis relied on clinical symptoms, serum thyroxine and TRAb, thyroid ultrasound and orbital computed tomography. Authors of the study amplified TCR beta CDR3 regions from RNA transcripts. With the HTBI primer set, the TCR CDR3 went through a first round of RT-PCR. MiXCR, run by TCRdb on the multiplex PCR reads, gives a single entry per CDR3 protein. This sample has 550,000 to 600,000 distinct CDR3 sequences, with 16% found just once. As concerns this clonotype: The antigen is not known.

The CDR3 covers 17 residues. V lost 4 bases, J lost 1 base, and 7 bases stayed unmatched. The germline V gene encodes CDR1 SGHRS and CDR2 YFSETQ. The receptor's source is a woman aged 18-30 years with Graves' hyperthyroidism. The V and J genes are TRBV5-1 and TRBJ2-2; the match to TRBD2 covers 10 bases. The source material was blood. The CDR3 reads CASSRTGLAENTGELFF. The CDR3 region has the DNA TGCGCCAGCAGCCGCACCGGACTAGCGGAGAACACCGGGGAGCTGTTTTTT.